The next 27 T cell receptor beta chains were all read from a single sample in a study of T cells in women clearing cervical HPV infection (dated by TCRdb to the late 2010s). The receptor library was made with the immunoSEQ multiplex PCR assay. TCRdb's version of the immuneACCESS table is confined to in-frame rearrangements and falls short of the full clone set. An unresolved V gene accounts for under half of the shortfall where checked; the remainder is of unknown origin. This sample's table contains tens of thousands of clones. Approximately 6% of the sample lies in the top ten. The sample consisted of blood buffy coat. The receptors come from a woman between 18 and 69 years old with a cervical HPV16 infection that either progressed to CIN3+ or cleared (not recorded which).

The covered CDR3 bases are TGTGCCATCAGTGGTCTAGCGGGAGTAGGCACAGATACG. Its translation is CAISGLAGVGTDT. The whole CDR3 region reads CAISGLAGVGTDTQYF. The J gene is TRBJ2-3, the V gene TRBV10-3, with TRBD2 matching 10 bases. The read ends 3 residues early relative to the CDR3; the germline J gene fills the gap. This CDR3 spans 16 amino acids. Looked up from germline, CDR1 is ENHRY and CDR2 is SYGVKD. V shed 4 bases, J shed 1 base, and the junction held 5 bases outside the gene matches.

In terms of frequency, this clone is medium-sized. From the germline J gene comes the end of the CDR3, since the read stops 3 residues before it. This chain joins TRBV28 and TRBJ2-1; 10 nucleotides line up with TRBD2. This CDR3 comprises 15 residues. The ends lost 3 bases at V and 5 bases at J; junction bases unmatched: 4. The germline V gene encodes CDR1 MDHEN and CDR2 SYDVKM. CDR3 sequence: CASSFLGTSDNEQFF. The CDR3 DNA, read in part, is TGTGCCAGCAGTTTTCTCGGGACTAGCGACAATGAG.

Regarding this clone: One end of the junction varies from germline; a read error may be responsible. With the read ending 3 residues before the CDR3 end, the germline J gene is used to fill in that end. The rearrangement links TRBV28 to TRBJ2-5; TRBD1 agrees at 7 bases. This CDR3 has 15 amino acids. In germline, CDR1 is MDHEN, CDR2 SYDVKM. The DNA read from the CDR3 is TGTGCCAGCAGTTTCTACAGGGGAAACCAGGAGACC. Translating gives CASSFYRGNQET. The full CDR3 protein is CASSFYRGNQETQYF.

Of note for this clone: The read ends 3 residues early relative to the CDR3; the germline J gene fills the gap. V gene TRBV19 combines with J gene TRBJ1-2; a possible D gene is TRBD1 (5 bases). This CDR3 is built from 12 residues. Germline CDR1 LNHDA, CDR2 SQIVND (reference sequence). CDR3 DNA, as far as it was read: TGTGCCAGTAGTATCGGGGGAGAAGGC. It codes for CASSIGGEG. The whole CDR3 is CASSIGGEGYTF.

Incomplete CDR3 DNA: TGTGCCAGCAGCTCGGGACAGGGGGCGACAGATACG. Residues: CASSSGQGATDT. The whole CDR3 region reads CASSSGQGATDTQYF. The chain uses TRBV7-8 and TRBJ2-3; 12 positions match TRBD1. The missing CDR3 end, 3 residues past where the read stops, is filled in from the germline J gene. V lost 4 bases and J lost 3; bases outside the gene matches: 2. The germline gives CDR1 SGHVS, CDR2 FQNEAQ. This CDR3 comprises 15 residues.

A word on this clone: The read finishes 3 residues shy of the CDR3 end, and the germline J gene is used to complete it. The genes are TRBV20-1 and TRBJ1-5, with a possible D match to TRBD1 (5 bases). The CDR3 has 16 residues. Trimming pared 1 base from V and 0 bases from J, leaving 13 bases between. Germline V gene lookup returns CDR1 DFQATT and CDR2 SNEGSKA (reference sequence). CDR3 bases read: TGCAGTGCTAGAGCGGGGGGGGGTTATAGCAATCAGCCC. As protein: CSARAGGGYSNQP. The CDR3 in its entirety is CSARAGGGYSNQPQHF.

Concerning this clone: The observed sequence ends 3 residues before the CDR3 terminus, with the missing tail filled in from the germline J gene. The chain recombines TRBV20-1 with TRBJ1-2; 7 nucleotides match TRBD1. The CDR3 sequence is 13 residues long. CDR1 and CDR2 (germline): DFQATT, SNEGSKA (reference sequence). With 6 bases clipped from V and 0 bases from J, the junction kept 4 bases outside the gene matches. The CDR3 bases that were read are TGCAGTGCACTTACAGGGGCTAACTATGGC. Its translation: CSALTGANYG. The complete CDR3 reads CSALTGANYGYTF.

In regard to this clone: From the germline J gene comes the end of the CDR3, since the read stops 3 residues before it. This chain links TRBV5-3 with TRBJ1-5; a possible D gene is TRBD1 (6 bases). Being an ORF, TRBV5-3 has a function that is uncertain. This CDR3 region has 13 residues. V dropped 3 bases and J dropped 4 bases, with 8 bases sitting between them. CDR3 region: CARSSGQNQPQHF. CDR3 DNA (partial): TGTGCCAGAAGCTCAGGACAGAATCAGCCC.

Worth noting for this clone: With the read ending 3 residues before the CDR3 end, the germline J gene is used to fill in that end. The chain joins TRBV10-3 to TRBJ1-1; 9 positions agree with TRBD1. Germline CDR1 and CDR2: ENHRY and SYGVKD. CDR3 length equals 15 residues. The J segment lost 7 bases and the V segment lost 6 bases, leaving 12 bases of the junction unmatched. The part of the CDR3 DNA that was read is TGTGCCATCAGAGTGACAGGGGGTGGTGTTTTTGAA. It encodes CAIRVTGGGVFE. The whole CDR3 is CAIRVTGGGVFEAFF.

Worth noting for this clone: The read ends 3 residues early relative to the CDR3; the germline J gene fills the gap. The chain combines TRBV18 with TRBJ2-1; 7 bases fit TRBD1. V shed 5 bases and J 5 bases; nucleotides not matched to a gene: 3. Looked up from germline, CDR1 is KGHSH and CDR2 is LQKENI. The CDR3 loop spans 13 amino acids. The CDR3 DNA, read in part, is TGTGCCAGCTCATCGGGGACAGACAATGAG. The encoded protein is CASSSGTDNE. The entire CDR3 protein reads CASSSGTDNEQFF.

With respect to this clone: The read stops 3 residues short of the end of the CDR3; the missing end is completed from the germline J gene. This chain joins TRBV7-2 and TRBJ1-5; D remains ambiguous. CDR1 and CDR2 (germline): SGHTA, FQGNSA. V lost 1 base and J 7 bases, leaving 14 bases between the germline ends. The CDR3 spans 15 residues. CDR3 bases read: TGTGCCAGCAGCTTAGGAGGGCTTCACGAACAGCCC. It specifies CASSLGGLHEQP. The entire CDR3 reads CASSLGGLHEQPQHF.

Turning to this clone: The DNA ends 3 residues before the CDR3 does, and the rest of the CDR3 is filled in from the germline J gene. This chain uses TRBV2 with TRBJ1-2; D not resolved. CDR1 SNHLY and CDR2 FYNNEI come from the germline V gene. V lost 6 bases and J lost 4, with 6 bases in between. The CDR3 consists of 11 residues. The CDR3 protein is CASRGFYGYTF. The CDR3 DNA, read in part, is TGTGCCAGCAGAGGCTTCTATGGC.

CDR3 protein: CASSPGQGFGPGNTIYF. CDR3 DNA, as far as it was read: TGTGCCAGCTCACCGGGACAGGGATTTGGTCCTGGAAACACC. The chain recombines TRBV18 with TRBJ1-3; 9 bases agree with TRBD1. The read terminates 3 residues before the CDR3 end, so the remaining end is supplied by the germline J gene. The J segment lost 2 bases and the V segment lost 3 bases, leaving 8 bases of the junction unmatched. Germline-derived CDR1 and CDR2 are KGHSH and LQKENI. The CDR3 spans 17 residues.

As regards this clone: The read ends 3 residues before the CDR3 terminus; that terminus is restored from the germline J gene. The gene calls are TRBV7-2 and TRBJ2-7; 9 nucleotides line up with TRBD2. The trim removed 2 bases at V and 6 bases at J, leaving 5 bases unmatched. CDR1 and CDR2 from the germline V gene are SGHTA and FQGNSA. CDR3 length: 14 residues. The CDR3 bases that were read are TGTGCCAGCAGCTTATGGCTAGCGGGACCCGAG. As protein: CASSLWLAGPE. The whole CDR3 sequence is CASSLWLAGPEQYF.

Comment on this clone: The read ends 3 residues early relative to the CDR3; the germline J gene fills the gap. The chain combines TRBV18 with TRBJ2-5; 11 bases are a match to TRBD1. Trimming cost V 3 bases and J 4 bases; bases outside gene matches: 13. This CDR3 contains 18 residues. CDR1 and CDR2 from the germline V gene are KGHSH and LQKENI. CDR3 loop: CASSPYGQGANRRETQYF. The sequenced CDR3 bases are TGTGCCAGCTCACCTTATGGACAGGGGGCAAACCGGCGAGAGACC.

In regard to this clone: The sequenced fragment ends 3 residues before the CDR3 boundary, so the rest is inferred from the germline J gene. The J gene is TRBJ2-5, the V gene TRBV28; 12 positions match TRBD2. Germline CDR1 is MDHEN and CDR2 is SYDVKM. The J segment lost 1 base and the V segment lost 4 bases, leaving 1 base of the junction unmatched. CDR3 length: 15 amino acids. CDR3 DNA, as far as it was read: TGTGCCAGCAGTTCGACTAGCGGGAGCCAAGAGACC. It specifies CASSSTSGSQET. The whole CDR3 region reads CASSSTSGSQETQYF.

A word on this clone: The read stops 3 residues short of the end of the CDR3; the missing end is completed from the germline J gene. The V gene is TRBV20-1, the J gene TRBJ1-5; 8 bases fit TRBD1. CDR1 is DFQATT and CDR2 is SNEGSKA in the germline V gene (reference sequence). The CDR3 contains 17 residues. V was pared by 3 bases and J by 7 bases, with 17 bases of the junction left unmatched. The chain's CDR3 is CSASPDRVLLHGQPQHF. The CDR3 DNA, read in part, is TGCAGTGCTAGCCCGGACAGGGTCCTCCTACATGGGCAGCCC.

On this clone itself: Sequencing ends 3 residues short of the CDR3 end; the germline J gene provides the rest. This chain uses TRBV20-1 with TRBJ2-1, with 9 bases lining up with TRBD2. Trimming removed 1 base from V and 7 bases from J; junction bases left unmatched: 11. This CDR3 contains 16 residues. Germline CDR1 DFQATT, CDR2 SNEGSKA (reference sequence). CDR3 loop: CSARAGGLAGLNEQFF. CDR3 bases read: TGCAGTGCTAGAGCGGGCGGGCTAGCGGGATTAAATGAG.

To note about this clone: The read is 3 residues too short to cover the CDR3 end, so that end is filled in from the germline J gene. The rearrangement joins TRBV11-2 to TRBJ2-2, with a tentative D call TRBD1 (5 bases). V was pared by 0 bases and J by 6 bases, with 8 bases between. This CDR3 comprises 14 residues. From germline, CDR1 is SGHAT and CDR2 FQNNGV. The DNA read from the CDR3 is TGTGCCAGCAGCTTAGATAGGGGTGCCGGGGAG. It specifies CASSLDRGAGE. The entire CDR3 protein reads CASSLDRGAGELFF.

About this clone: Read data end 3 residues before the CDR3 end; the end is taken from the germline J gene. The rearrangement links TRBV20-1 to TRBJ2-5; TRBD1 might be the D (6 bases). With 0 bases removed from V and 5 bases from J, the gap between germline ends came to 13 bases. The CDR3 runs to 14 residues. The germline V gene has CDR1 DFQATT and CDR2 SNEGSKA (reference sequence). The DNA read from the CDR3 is TGCAGTGCTAGAGATCTACAGGGCGGGGAGACC. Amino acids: CSARDLQGGET. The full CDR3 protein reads CSARDLQGGETQYF.

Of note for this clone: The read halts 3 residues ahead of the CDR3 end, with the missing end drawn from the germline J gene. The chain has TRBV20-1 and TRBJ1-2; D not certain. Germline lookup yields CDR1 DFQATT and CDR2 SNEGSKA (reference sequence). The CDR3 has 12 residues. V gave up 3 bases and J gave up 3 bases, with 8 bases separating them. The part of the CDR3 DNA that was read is TGCAGTGCTAGCGCCGGGGACTATGGC. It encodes CSASAGDYG. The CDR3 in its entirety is CSASAGDYGYTF.

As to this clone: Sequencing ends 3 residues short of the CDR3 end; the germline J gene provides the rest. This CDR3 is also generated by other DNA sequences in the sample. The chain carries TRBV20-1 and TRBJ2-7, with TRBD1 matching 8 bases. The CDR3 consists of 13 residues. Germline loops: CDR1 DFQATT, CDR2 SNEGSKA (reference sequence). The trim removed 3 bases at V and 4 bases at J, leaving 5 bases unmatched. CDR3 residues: CSARGQGAYEQYF. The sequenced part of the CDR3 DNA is TGCAGTGCTAGGGGGCAGGGGGCTTACGAG.

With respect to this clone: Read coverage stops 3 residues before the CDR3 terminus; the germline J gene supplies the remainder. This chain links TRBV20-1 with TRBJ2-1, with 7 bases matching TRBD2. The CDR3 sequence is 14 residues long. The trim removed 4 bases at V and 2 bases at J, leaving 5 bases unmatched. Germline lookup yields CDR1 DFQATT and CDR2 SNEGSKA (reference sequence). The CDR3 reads CSAIGGLTYNEQFF. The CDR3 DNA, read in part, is TGCAGTGCTATCGGGGGACTAACCTACAATGAG.

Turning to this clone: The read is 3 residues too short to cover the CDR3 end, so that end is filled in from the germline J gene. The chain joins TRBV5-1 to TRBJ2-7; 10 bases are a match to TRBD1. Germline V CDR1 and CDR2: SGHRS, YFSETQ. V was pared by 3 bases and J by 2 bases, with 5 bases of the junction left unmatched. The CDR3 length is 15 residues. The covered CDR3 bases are TGCGCCAGCAGCTCCGGGACAGGGGTAACCTACGAG. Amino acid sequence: CASSSGTGVTYE. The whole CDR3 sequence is CASSSGTGVTYEQYF.

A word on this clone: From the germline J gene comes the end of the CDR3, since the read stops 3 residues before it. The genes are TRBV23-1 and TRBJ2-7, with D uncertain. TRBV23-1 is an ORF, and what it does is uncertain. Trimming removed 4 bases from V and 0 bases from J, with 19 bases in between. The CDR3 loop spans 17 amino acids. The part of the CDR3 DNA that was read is TGCGCCAGCAGTCTGTCTTACGGCCCACAGAGCTCCTACGAG. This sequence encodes CASSLSYGPQSSYE. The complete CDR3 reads CASSLSYGPQSSYEQYF.

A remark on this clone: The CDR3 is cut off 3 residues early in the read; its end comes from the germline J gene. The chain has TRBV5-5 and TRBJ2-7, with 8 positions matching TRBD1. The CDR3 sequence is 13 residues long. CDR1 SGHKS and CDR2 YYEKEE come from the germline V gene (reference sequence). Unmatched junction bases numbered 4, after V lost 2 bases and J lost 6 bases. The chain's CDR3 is CASSFQGAGEQYF. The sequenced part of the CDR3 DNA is TGTGCCAGCAGCTTTCAGGGGGCAGGCGAG. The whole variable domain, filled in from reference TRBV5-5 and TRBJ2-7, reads DAGVTQSPTHLIKTRGQQVTLRCSPISGHKSVSWYQQVLGQGPQFIFQYYEKEERGRGNFPDRFSARQFPNYSSELNVNALLLGDSALYLCASSFQGAGEQYFGPGTRLTVT.

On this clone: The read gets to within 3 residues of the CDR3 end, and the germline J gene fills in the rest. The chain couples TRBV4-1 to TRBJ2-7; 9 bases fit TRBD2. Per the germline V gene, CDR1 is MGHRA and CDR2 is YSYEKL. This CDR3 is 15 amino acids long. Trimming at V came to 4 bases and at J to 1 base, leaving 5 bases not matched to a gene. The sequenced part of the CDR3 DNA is TGCGCCAGCAGCCTTCTCGGACTAGCGTCCTACGAG. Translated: CASSLLGLASYE. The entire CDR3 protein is CASSLLGLASYEQYF.